This TCR beta chain was sequenced in a study of T cells in Graves' hyperthyroidism and ophthalmopathy. This CDR3 has 15 amino acids. Per the germline V gene, CDR1 is SNHLY and CDR2 is FYNNEI. Trimming cost V 6 bases and J 7 bases, with 21 bases left between them. RNA transcripts gave rise to amplified TCR beta CDR3 regions. TCR CDR3 regions were first amplified by RT-PCR with HTBI primers. TCRdb re-called the multiplex PCR reads with MiXCR, one entry per CDR3 protein. The table has about 570,000 distinct CDR3 sequences, around 45% seen once. This TCR came from an adult woman with Graves' disease, either hyperthyroidism or ophthalmopathy (not recorded which). The chain employs TRBV2 and TRBJ1-2, with D uncertain. Material: peripheral blood or thyroid tissue (not recorded which). This CDR3 is CASRDGRHGGGGYTF. The CDR3 DNA follows: TGTGCCAGCAGAGATGGCCGGCACGGTGGAGGTGGCTACACCTTC.